Presented here are 27 T cell receptor beta chains from one specimen sequenced in a study of blood T cells in healthy people across ages. Primers used in a second PCR of about 7 to 12 cycles were a sample-barcoded 5' primer and a J-beta primer mix. TCRdb independently ran MiXCR on the 5' RACE reads; one entry per CDR3 protein. In the table there are about 800,000 distinct CDR3 sequences, about 62% of which are singletons. Sequenced input: blood. The receptors come from a young man in good health.

The rearrangement uses TRBV6-2 or TRBV6-3 and TRBJ2-3; a possible D gene is TRBD1 (6 bases). The V gene's germline CDR1 is MNHEY and CDR2 SVGEGT. V dropped 2 bases and J dropped 3 bases, with 12 bases sitting between them. The CDR3 consists of 15 residues. The CDR3 is CASSYTPGDTDTQYF. For the CDR3, the DNA is TGTGCCAGCAGTTACACACCAGGGGATACAGATACGCAGTATTTT.

In its sample, this clonotype was seen a few times. The J gene is TRBJ2-7, the V gene TRBV11-1; 10 positions agree with TRBD2. Per germline, CDR1 SGHAT and CDR2 FQDESV (reference sequence). J gave up 3 bases and V 6 bases, and 8 bases lay outside the gene matches. This CDR3 spans 15 amino acids. CDR3 in amino acids: CASRPTTSGVYEQYF. CDR3 sequence (DNA): TGTGCCAGCAGACCAACTACTAGCGGGGTCTACGAGCAGTACTTC. The variable domain in full, with the rest retrieved from reference TRBV11-1 and TRBJ2-7, is EAEVAQSPRYKITEKSQAVAFWCDPISGHATLYWYRQILGQGPELLVQFQDESVVDDSQLPKDRFSAERLKGVDSTLKIQPAELGDSAMYLCASRPTTSGVYEQYFGPGTRLTVT.

J is TRBJ2-4 and V is TRBV3-1, with TRBD1 identical over 10 bases. Trimming at V came to 2 bases and at J to 13 bases, leaving 8 bases not matched to a gene. Germline lookup yields CDR1 LGHDT and CDR2 YNNKEL (reference sequence). This CDR3 is built from 14 residues. The CDR3 bases are TGTGCCAGCAGCCAACGACAGGGGGCCTACAAGCAGTACTTC. Its protein is CASSQRQGAYKQYF.

This clonotype was found a few times. This chain links TRBV7-2 with TRBJ2-1, with 7 nucleotides matching TRBD2. The CDR3 spans 15 residues. V shed 1 base, J shed 7 bases, and the junction held 7 bases outside the gene matches. The germline V gene has CDR1 SGHTA and CDR2 FQGNSA. CDR3 DNA sequence: TGTGCCAGCAGCTTAGAGGCGGGAGTAATGAATGAGCAGTTCTTC. It encodes CASSLEAGVMNEQFF.

Only a few counts were recorded for this clonotype. The genes are TRBV7-2 and TRBJ2-1; D remains unclear. Looked up from germline, CDR1 is SGHTA and CDR2 is FQGNSA. V was pared by 4 bases and J by 8 bases, with 21 bases between. The CDR3 length is 16 residues. The CDR3 loop is CASSSNLVPGLYEQFF. As DNA, the CDR3 is TGTGCCAGCAGCTCGAACCTAGTTCCGGGTTTATATGAGCAGTTCTTC. The full variable domain, rest sourced from reference TRBV7-2 and TRBJ2-1, is GAGVSQSPSNKVTEKGKDVELRCDPISGHTALYWYRQSLGQGLEFLIYFQGNSAPDKSGLPSDRFSAERTGGSVSTLTIQRTQQEDSAVYLCASSSNLVPGLYEQFFGPGTRLTVL.

This clonotype was counted between two and nine times. This chain joins TRBV11-2 and TRBJ2-3; TRBD2 matches 8 bases. Germline CDR1 is SGHAT and CDR2 is FQNNGV. The trim removed 3 bases at V and 4 bases at J, leaving 12 bases unmatched. The CDR3 is 17 residues long. CDR3 sequence reads: CASSFPQRGTLPDTQYF. The CDR3 nucleotides are TGTGCCAGCAGCTTCCCCCAGCGGGGGACACTCCCAGATACGCAGTATTTT.

The rearrangement joins TRBV20-1 to TRBJ2-5; tentatively, D is TRBD1 or TRBD2 (6 bases each). The CDR3 extends over 14 amino acids. Germline assignment: CDR1 DFQATT and CDR2 SNEGSKA (reference sequence). V gave up 6 bases and J gave up 2 bases, with 16 bases separating them. CDR3 sequence reads: CSAVRGAAQETQYF. For the CDR3, the DNA is TGCAGTGCCGTAAGGGGGGCAGCACAAGAGACCCAGTACTTC.

This clonotype was counted only a few times. The V gene is TRBV7-6, the J gene TRBJ2-3; D may be TRBD1 (5 bases). Germline V CDR1 and CDR2: SGHVS, FNYEAQ. This CDR3 has 17 residues. V dropped 4 bases and J dropped 0 bases, with 17 bases sitting between them. The CDR3 region has the DNA TGTGCCAGCAGCTCCCCCGAGTTCCACAGGAGCACAGATACGCAGTATTTT. As protein: CASSSPEFHRSTDTQYF.

The DNA of the CDR3 is TGTGCCAGCAGCTTACTACCCGAGGAGACCCAGTACTTC. Encoded protein: CASSLLPEETQYF. V gene TRBV7-2 combines with J gene TRBJ2-7; D is ambiguous. The J call could be wrong; TRBJ2-5 is a better fit for the DNA end. CDR1 and CDR2 (germline): SGHTA, FQGNSA. This CDR3 has 13 residues.

This clonotype was observed a few times. This chain uses TRBV7-2 with TRBJ2-3; 8 bases agree with TRBD2. Germline CDR1 reads SGHTA; CDR2 reads FQGNSA. This CDR3 comprises 15 residues. With V trimmed by 5 bases and J by 2 bases, 6 bases remained unmatched. The CDR3: CASSPQRGYTDTQYF. The CDR3 DNA reads as TGTGCCAGCAGCCCCCAGCGGGGGTACACAGATACGCAGTATTTT.

The chain carries TRBV6-5 and TRBJ2-5, with TRBD2 matching over 8 bases. Germline lookup yields CDR1 MNHEY and CDR2 SVGAGI. CDR3 size: 16 residues. V shed 4 bases and J 5 bases; nucleotides not matched to a gene: 12. CDR3 sequence (DNA): TGTGCCAGCAGTTTTAGAGTCGGGGGGGAAGGGGAGACCCAGTACTTC. Protein product: CASSFRVGGEGETQYF.

This clonotype came up once. This rearrangement joins TRBV28 to TRBJ2-7; D remains ambiguous. TRBJ2-5 explains the end of the DNA better; the J call may be wrong. The germline CDR1 and CDR2 sequences are MDHEN and SYDVKM. This CDR3 region has 13 residues. The CDR3 sequence: CASSPPPTGTQYF. Written as DNA, the CDR3 is TGTGCCAGCAGTCCTCCTCCGACGGGGACCCAGTACTTC.

The chain links TRBV7-3 to TRBJ2-3; no clear D gene. CDR1 is SGHTA, CDR2 FQGTGA, per germline. V was trimmed by 5 bases and J by 12 bases, leaving 18 bases between them. The CDR3 has 13 residues. The CDR3 nucleotides read TGTGCCAGCAGCCCCGGACCTATCGGATACCAGTATTTT. The encoded protein is CASSPGPIGYQYF. Together with reference TRBV7-3 and TRBJ2-3, the CDR3 gives the full variable domain: GAGVSQTPSNKVTEKGKYVELRCDPISGHTALYWYRQSLGQGPEFLIYFQGTGAADDSGLPNDRFFAVRPEGSVSTLKIQRTERGDSAVYLCASSPGPIGYQYFGPGTRLTVL.

The J gene is TRBJ1-1, the V gene TRBV5-8; D might be TRBD1 (6 bases). Germline V lookup: CDR1 SGHTS, CDR2 YDEGEE. Trimming cost V 5 bases and J 7 bases, with 9 bases left between them. This CDR3 region has 11 residues. This CDR3 is CASSQGFEAFF. CDR3 sequence (DNA): TGTGCCAGCAGTCAGGGGTTTGAAGCTTTCTTT.

The V and J genes are TRBV14 and TRBJ2-7; D call uncertain. This CDR3 has 14 amino acids. CDR1 and CDR2 (germline): SGHDN, FVKESK. V lost 4 bases and J lost 7, with 17 bases in between. The CDR3 DNA follows: TGTGCCAGCAGCCGGGGAAGCTCCTACAATGAGCAGTACTTC. Protein product: CASSRGSSYNEQYF.

This clonotype was counted a few times. The V and J genes are TRBV25-1 and TRBJ2-7; 8 bases line up with TRBD1. Trimming at V came to 4 bases and at J to 6 bases, leaving 5 bases not matched to a gene. The CDR3 is made up of 13 amino acids. Germline loops: CDR1 MGHDK, CDR2 SYGVNS. CDR3 protein: CASSGQGAGEQYF. As DNA, the CDR3 is TGTGCCAGCAGTGGGCAGGGGGCTGGCGAGCAGTACTTC.

In regard to this clonotype: One end of the junction fails to match germline, which may point to a read error. This rearrangement joins TRBV6-2 or TRBV6-3 to TRBJ2-3, with D unresolved. Per germline, CDR1 MNHEY and CDR2 SVGEGT. The CDR3 is made up of 13 amino acids. The CDR3 nucleotides read TGTGCCAGCAGTGACTCCGACACAGATACGCAGTATTTT. Residues: CASSDSDTDTQYF.

The chain couples TRBV20-1 to TRBJ2-1; 9 bases map to TRBD2. CDR1 is DFQATT and CDR2 is SNEGSKA in the germline V gene (reference sequence). The CDR3 runs 17 residues. With V trimmed by 3 bases and J by 6 bases, 15 bases remained unmatched. In nucleotides, the CDR3 is TGCAGTGCTAGCCATCTCCTCCTAGCGGGAATGCGCAATGAGCAGTTCTTC. Protein: CSASHLLLAGMRNEQFF.

The chain has TRBV10-3 and TRBJ1-1; D might be TRBD1 (6 bases). The CDR3 is made up of 19 amino acids. CDR1 and CDR2 from the germline V gene are ENHRY and SYGVKD. The ends were cut back, 1 base at V and 3 bases at J, with 24 bases in the middle. The CDR3 DNA is TGTGCCATCAGTGAGTACCGAGGGGGATCTGGGAACGGGGACACTGAAGCTTTCTTT. Translated: CAISEYRGGSGNGDTEAFF.

This clonotype occurred a few times. This chain connects TRBV20-1 to TRBJ2-1; the D gene is possibly TRBD1 (5 bases). CDR1 and CDR2 from the germline V gene are DFQATT and SNEGSKA (reference sequence). V was cut by 1 base and J by 0 bases, with 10 bases left in between. The CDR3 spans 15 residues. The CDR3 region has the DNA TGCAGTGCTAGAGGGGGCAGCCACTCCTACAATGAGCAGTTCTTC. This codes for CSARGGSHSYNEQFF.

This clonotype was seen a handful of times. The chain combines TRBV20-1 with TRBJ2-1; D remains ambiguous. Germline lookup yields CDR1 DFQATT and CDR2 SNEGSKA (reference sequence). Trimming removed 5 bases at V and 8 bases at J, with 22 bases between. The CDR3 has 15 residues. CDR3: CSAQPRTTTPDEQFF. CDR3 DNA: TGCAGTGCTCAACCTCGGACCACTACCCCGGATGAGCAGTTCTTC.

The chain joins TRBV19 to TRBJ2-7; D might be TRBD2 (5 bases). The V and J ends lost 5 bases and 7 bases respectively, with 9 bases between them. The CDR3 totals 11 residues. Germline V CDR1 and CDR2: LNHDA, SQIVND (reference sequence). DNA of the CDR3: TGTGCCAGTAGTTCGGGGTGGGAGCAGTACTTC. Its protein product is CASSSGWEQYF.

This clonotype was counted only a few times. The rearrangement links TRBV20-1 to TRBJ1-2, with 7 bases matching TRBD1. Germline V gives CDR1 DFQATT, CDR2 SNEGSKA (reference sequence). With V trimmed by 5 bases and J by 4 bases, 4 bases remained unmatched. This CDR3 contains 12 residues. The CDR3 DNA reads as TGCAGTGCTTCGGACAGGCTCTATGGCTACACCTTC. Translation: CSASDRLYGYTF.

The V gene is TRBV20-1, the J gene TRBJ2-1; D not resolved. The better agreement between TRBJ2-7 and the DNA end casts doubt on the J call. The CDR3 runs 14 residues. CDR1 and CDR2 (germline): DFQATT, SNEGSKA (reference sequence). The CDR3 spells CSARDEELYNEQYF. DNA of the CDR3: TGCAGTGCTAGAGATGAGGAGTTGTACAATGAGCAGTACTTC.

The chain carries TRBV7-2 and TRBJ1-2; D remains ambiguous. The germline gives CDR1 SGHTA, CDR2 FQGNSA. The CDR3 is 15 amino acids. V lost 1 base and J lost 6, with 15 bases in between. The CDR3 coding sequence is TGTGCCAGCAGCTTAGATTTTGGTCCCCAGAATGGCTACACCTTC. This codes for CASSLDFGPQNGYTF.

CDR3 nucleotides: TGTGCCAGCAGCGTAGGATTTAGGACAGGGGATAACACTGAAGCTTTCTTT. It yields the protein CASSVGFRTGDNTEAFF. The V and J genes are TRBV9 and TRBJ1-1; TRBD1 matches 9 bases. The CDR3 sequence is 17 residues long. V dropped 0 bases and J dropped 2; count of bases not matched to a gene: 8. The V gene's germline CDR1 is SGDLS and CDR2 YYNGEE.

The chain couples TRBV10-3 to TRBJ2-3; D gene uncertain. This CDR3 has 16 amino acids. V dropped 1 base and J dropped 0 bases, with 11 bases sitting between them. From germline, CDR1 is ENHRY and CDR2 SYGVKD. The CDR3 region is CAISEFKAQSTDTQYF. In DNA form, the CDR3 reads TGTGCCATCAGTGAGTTTAAGGCCCAAAGCACAGATACGCAGTATTTT.